This T cell receptor beta chain was obtained from a study of cytomegalovirus exposure and HLA in healthy donors. The PCR made use of 60 Vbeta and 13 Jbeta primers. TCRdb's copy holds only in-frame clones and misses some; the assay was immunoSEQ multiplex PCR. The sample consists of about 190,000 clones, roughly three quarters of them appearing once. The clonotype comes from a woman aged 18-29 years in good health and CMV-seronegative. Material for sequencing was PBMCs.

CDR3 sequence: CASSFRGPDYGYTF. In DNA form, the CDR3 reads TGTGCCAGCAGCTTTAGGGGGCCAGACTATGGCTACACCTTC. The V call is TRBV7-9, the J call TRBJ1-2; 7 bases line up with TRBD1. Trimming took 3 bases from V and 3 from J; bases not matched to a gene: 4. Germline V gives CDR1 SEHNR, CDR2 FQNEAQ (reference sequence). The CDR3 runs 14 residues.